The T cell receptor beta chain under discussion was sequenced for a study of blood T cell repertoires in COVID-19. Method: immunoSEQ multiplex PCR; TCRdb's copy keeps in-frame clones and lacks some. Here the sample spans about 150,000 clones, approximately 80% being singletons. The CDR3 loop spans 17 amino acids. From germline, CDR1 is KGHDR and CDR2 SFDVKD. The trim removed 3 bases at V and 10 bases at J, leaving 10 bases unmatched. The chain links TRBV24-1 to TRBJ2-5; 16 bases are shared with TRBD2. Material: peripheral blood. This sequence originates from a man between 60 and 75 years old with acute or convalescent COVID-19. CDR3 nucleotide sequence: TGTGCCACCAGTGATCTGGGACTAGCGGGAGGGCCTCTCGACCAGTACTTC. Its translation: CATSDLGLAGGPLDQYF.